A selection of T cell receptor beta chains follows, all from one sample in a study of blood T cell repertoires in COVID-19. Only in-frame clones appear in the TCRdb table, and some are missing; sequencing was by immunoSEQ multiplex PCR. There are around 200,000 clones in the sample; about 83% occur only once, and roughly 2.8% lies in the top ten. Source material: peripheral blood. The receptors were sampled from a man aged 45-60 years with active or convalescent COVID-19. Each CDR3 is given with its conserved first and last residue. The order of the fields is V gene, clone size, D gene, J gene, CDR3 protein. D genes are given only for firm matches. Only some rows state a clone size, as once, few, many or a class for expanded clones.

TRBV9	.	TRBD1	TRBJ1-6	CASSVGLWDRADNSPLHF
TRBV19	.	.	TRBJ1-1	CASGPTEAFF
TRBV18	.	TRBD1	TRBJ2-2	CASSVSGQGAPGGELFF
TRBV30	.	TRBD1	TRBJ1-3	CAWSQGGRASSGNTIYF
TRBV7-8	.	.	TRBJ2-3	CASSLASSGTDTQYF
TRBV7-9	few	TRBD2	TRBJ2-1	CASSSLAGELEQFF
TRBV5-1	.	.	TRBJ2-1	CASSLPGLDNEQFF
TRBV4-3	few	.	TRBJ1-4	CASSQGSGNEKLFF
TRBV5-1	.	TRBD1	TRBJ1-5	CASSLGTGDSNQPQHF
TRBV9	.	.	TRBJ2-2	CASSASGAPTGELFF
TRBV19	.	TRBD1	TRBJ1-2	CASSMRTGNFNYGYTF
TRBV5-1	.	.	TRBJ2-5	CASSGAGQETQYF
TRBV27	.	TRBD1	TRBJ2-3	CASSSDITGDQQADTQYF
TRBV19	.	.	TRBJ2-7	CASSFSTGPQYF
TRBV30	.	.	TRBJ2-7	CAWSGSDEQYF
TRBV30	once	.	TRBJ2-7	CAWRLRGYEQYF
TRBV18	many	.	TRBJ2-1	CASSMGANNEQFF
TRBV10-1	.	.	TRBJ2-3	CASSEVGGEDTQYF
TRBV2	.	.	TRBJ1-5	CASSSRDSNQPQHF
TRBV19	.	.	TRBJ1-5	CASSIDRVQPQHF
TRBV19	.	.	TRBJ1-5	CASRYRVDRDQPQHF
TRBV19	.	TRBD1	TRBJ2-7	CASSSGQGPYEQYF
TRBV19	few	TRBD1	TRBJ2-2	CASRLGTANTGELFF
TRBV11-2	.	TRBD2	TRBJ2-4	CASSQSLAENIQYF
TRBV24-1	.	.	TRBJ2-1	CASRDSYTANEQFF
TRBV28	.	.	TRBJ2-7	CASSWRESYEQYF
TRBV5-4	.	.	TRBJ1-1	CASSPMGGVGTEAFF
TRBV9	.	TRBD2	TRBJ2-2	CASSVVDGRAGTGELFF
TRBV19	.	.	TRBJ1-1	CASTLGAVTEAFF
TRBV19	.	.	TRBJ1-1	CVSSLVRGDPNTEAFF
TRBV28	.	TRBD1	TRBJ1-1	CASSPRTGSADTEAFF
TRBV27	once	.	TRBJ2-2	CASSLNPPAGELFF
TRBV7-2	once	.	TRBJ1-4	CASSLGKGAEKLFF